The 11 T cell receptor beta chains reported below all come from one sample, sequenced in a study of T cells after yellow fever vaccination. MiXCR, applied by TCRdb to the 5' RACE reads, yields one record per CDR3 protein. The sample lists approximately 580,000 distinct CDR3 sequences, roughly a sixth occurring once. The sample consisted of PBMCs, taken 4 to 6 days after the first yellow fever vaccination. The receptors here all came from a man younger than 35 who received the YFV17D yellow fever vaccine.

V gene TRBV11-2 combines with J gene TRBJ1-2; D may be TRBD1 (6 bases). In germline, CDR1 is SGHAT, CDR2 FQNNGV. The CDR3 runs to 13 residues. V dropped 5 bases and J dropped 5 bases, with 12 bases sitting between them. The CDR3 DNA sequence: TGTGCCAGCAGCATAACAGGGCCTTATGGCTACACCTTC. Protein product: CASSITGPYGYTF.

Only a few counts were recorded for this clonotype. This rearrangement joins TRBV18 to TRBJ1-1; 8 bases map to TRBD1. V was pared by 5 bases and J by 0 bases, with 2 bases of the junction left unmatched. CDR3 length equals 14 residues. Germline-derived CDR1 and CDR2 are KGHSH and LQKENI. The CDR3 DNA sequence: TGTGCCAGCTCAGGGGACAGGATGAACACTGAAGCTTTCTTT. It codes for CASSGDRMNTEAFF. The entire variable domain, with the rest obtained from reference TRBV18 and TRBJ1-1, is as follows: NAGVMQNPRHLVRRRGQEARLRCSPMKGHSHVYWYRQLPEEGLKFMVYLQKENIIDESGMPKERFSAEFPKEGPSILRIQQVVRGDSAAYFCASSGDRMNTEAFFGQGTRLTVV.

This clonotype came up a few times. This chain uses TRBV10-2 with TRBJ1-2; the D is unclear. V shed 3 bases and J shed 5 bases, with 10 bases lying between them. The germline CDR1 and CDR2 sequences are WSHSY and SAAADI. The CDR3 covers 13 residues. CDR3 nucleotides: TGCGCCAGCAGTGACAAGACCTATTATGGCTACACCTTC. The encoded protein is CASSDKTYYGYTF.

The chain has TRBV29-1 and TRBJ2-7; D gene uncertain. The CDR3 contains 12 residues. Trimming took 0 bases from V and 6 from J, leaving 9 bases between them. The germline V gene has CDR1 SQVTM and CDR2 ANQGSEA. The CDR3 DNA follows: TGCAGCGTTGAAGATTTAACAGCCGAGCAGTACTTC. It yields the protein CSVEDLTAEQYF.

The genes are TRBV28 and TRBJ2-1; 10 positions agree with TRBD2. CDR1 is MDHEN and CDR2 is SYDVKM in the germline V gene. The CDR3 covers 14 residues. Trimming cost V 6 bases and J 7 bases; bases outside gene matches: 6. The chain's CDR3 is CASRSGGAWNEQFF. The CDR3 DNA sequence: TGTGCCAGCAGGAGCGGGGGGGCGTGGAATGAGCAGTTCTTC. Supplemented by reference TRBV28 and TRBJ2-1, the full variable domain reads DVKVTQSSRYLVKRTGEKVFLECVQDMDHENMFWYRQDPGLGLRLIYFSYDVKMKEKGDIPEGYSVSREKKERFSLILESASTNQTSMYLCASRSGGAWNEQFFGPGTRLTVL.

With regard to this clonotype: The junction does not match germline at one end; this may be a read error. The CDR3 here is CASSLYGRGGENPEAFF. CDR3 DNA: TGTGCCAGCAGCTTATATGGCAGGGGGGGAGAGAACCCTGAAGCTTTCTTT. V and J are TRBV7-3 and TRBJ1-1; 7 bases align to TRBD1. The CDR3 spans 17 residues. Germline values: CDR1 SGHTA, CDR2 FQGTGA.

The chain uses TRBV11-2 and TRBJ1-1; D possibly corresponds to TRBD1 (6 bases). Germline values: CDR1 SGHAT, CDR2 FQNNGV. The germline V and J ends were trimmed by 4 bases and 1 base, with 13 bases remaining between them. There are 15 residues in the CDR3. CDR3 protein: CASSSLGGANTEAFF. The CDR3 nucleotides are TGTGCCAGCAGCTCGTTGGGGGGCGCGAACACTGAAGCTTTCTTT.

This clonotype has only a few counts. The chain is built from TRBV5-1 and TRBJ1-2, with a weak D call TRBD1 (6 bases). V gave up 1 base and J gave up 5 bases, with 15 bases separating them. This CDR3 spans 15 amino acids. Germline-derived CDR1 and CDR2 are SGHRS and YFSETQ. The CDR3, as DNA: TGCGCCAGCAGCTTGCAAGCGACAGGATCATATGGCTACACCTTC. It encodes CASSLQATGSYGYTF.

V and J are TRBV7-2 and TRBJ1-2; D is perhaps TRBD1 (5 bases). From germline, CDR1 is SGHTA and CDR2 FQGNSA. This CDR3 is 15 amino acids long. The V end was cut by 5 bases, the J end by 5 bases, with 18 bases between. The CDR3 region has the DNA TGTGCCAGCAGCCCGCCGGGACGTGCTCATTATGGCTACACCTTC. Residues: CASSPPGRAHYGYTF. Variable domain in full (rest from reference TRBV7-2 and TRBJ1-2): GAGVSQSPSNKVTEKGKDVELRCDPISGHTALYWYRQSLGQGLEFLIYFQGNSAPDKSGLPSDRFSAERTGGSVSTLTIQRTQQEDSAVYLCASSPPGRAHYGYTFGSGTRLTVV.

This clonotype was seen many times. This chain links TRBV12-3 or TRBV12-4 with TRBJ2-3; 9 bases fit TRBD2. Unmatched junction bases numbered 4, after V lost 3 bases and J lost 0 bases. The CDR3 length is 16 residues. CDR3: CASSLDTSGSTDTQYF. The CDR3 nucleotides are TGTGCCAGCAGTTTGGATACTAGCGGGAGCACAGATACGCAGTATTTT.

This clonotype was detected only a few times. V usage is TRBV7-2 and J usage is TRBJ1-4; D possibly corresponds to TRBD1 (5 bases). Trimming took 1 base from V and 7 from J, leaving 16 bases between them. The CDR3 is 16 amino acids. Germline values: CDR1 SGHTA, CDR2 FQGNSA. CDR3 coding DNA: TGTGCCAGCAGCTTAGGGGGGACCACGACTGCTGAAAAACTGTTTTTT. Residues: CASSLGGTTTAEKLFF.